These 2 T cell receptor beta chains were all obtained from the same sample, sequenced in a study of blood T cell repertoires in COVID-19. Generated by immunoSEQ multiplex PCR, the TCRdb table keeps only in-frame clones and is missing some. The sample lists 95,000 to 110,000 clones, approximately 84% occurring once. Sequencing used peripheral blood. The origin of the receptors is a human donor in a cohort sampled during active or convalescent COVID-19.

J is TRBJ2-3 and V is TRBV5-6; no clear D. Per the germline V gene, CDR1 is SGHDT and CDR2 is YYEEEE. The CDR3 covers 14 residues. Trimming took off 0 bases at V and 1 base at J, with 6 bases between the two ends. In nucleotides, the CDR3 is TGTGCCAGCAGCTTGGGGCAACGCACAGATACGCAGTATTTT. Its protein is CASSLGQRTDTQYF. The whole variable domain, filled in from reference TRBV5-6 and TRBJ2-3, reads DAGVTQSPTHLIKTRGQQVTLRCSPKSGHDTVSWYQQALGQGPQFIFQYYEEEERQRGNFPDRFSGHQFPNYSSELNVNALLLGDSALYLCASSLGQRTDTQYFGPGTRLTVL.

The chain uses TRBV2 and TRBJ2-2, with 8 nucleotides matching TRBD2. The CDR3 totals 12 residues. V shed 6 bases and J 6 bases; nucleotides not matched to a gene: 0. Germline V gene lookup returns CDR1 SNHLY and CDR2 FYNNEI. CDR3 sequence reads: CASRREAGELFF. The CDR3 region has the DNA TGTGCCAGCAGGCGGGAGGCCGGGGAGCTGTTTTTT.